The 9 T cell receptor beta chains below come from one sample, sequenced in a study of T cell changes during pregnancy in multiple sclerosis. Clones were read by immunoSEQ multiplex PCR, and TCRdb kept only the in-frame ones, dropping some. Among 40,000 or so clones, 75% to 95% were seen once, and the ten largest hold around 0.35%. This sample comprised CD4+ T cells from peripheral blood mononuclear cells, obtained in the third trimester of pregnancy. These receptors were taken from a female donor in good health, enrolled as a control in a pregnancy study.

The gene calls are TRBV5-1 and TRBJ2-1; 8 bases line up with TRBD2. V trimming: 4 bases; J trimming: 1 base; junction bases outside the gene matches: 7. The length of the CDR3 is 16 residues. In germline, CDR1 is SGHRS, CDR2 YFSETQ. CDR3: CASSGDGGRSYNEQFF. CDR3 nucleotide sequence: TGCGCCAGCAGCGGGGATGGCGGGAGGTCCTACAATGAGCAGTTCTTC.

The chain recombines TRBV7-2 with TRBJ2-7, with a weak D call TRBD1 (5 bases). Trimming shortened V by 2 bases and J by 5 bases, and 10 bases separated the two germline ends. The CDR3 consists of 13 residues. Germline CDR1 is SGHTA and CDR2 is FQGNSA. The chain's CDR3 is CASSLLAGNEQYF. CDR3 nucleotides: TGTGCCAGCAGCTTACTCGCAGGGAACGAGCAGTACTTC. Supplemented by reference TRBV7-2 and TRBJ2-7, the full variable domain reads GAGVSQSPSNKVTEKGKDVELRCDPISGHTALYWYRQSLGQGLEFLIYFQGNSAPDKSGLPSDRFSAERTGGSVSTLTIQRTQQEDSAVYLCASSLLAGNEQYFGPGTRLTVT.

This clone was seen a single time. The junction and the germline gene differ at one end; a read error may be behind it. The chain joins TRBV7-7 to TRBJ1-1; D gene ambiguous. CDR1 is SSHAT, CDR2 FNYEAQ, per germline (reference sequence). CDR3 size: 13 residues. CDR3 DNA sequence: TGTGCTAGCAGCTTAGTGGCGGGAGCTGAAGCTTTCTTT. This gives the protein CASSLVAGAEAFF.

In its sample, this clone was seen a few times. This chain joins TRBV2 and TRBJ2-1; 8 positions match TRBD2. CDR1 is SNHLY, CDR2 FYNNEI, per germline. The CDR3 spans 12 residues. The V and J ends lost 8 bases and 7 bases, in that order; junction bases with no gene match: 4. CDR3 region: CASVGLGNEQFF. DNA for the CDR3: TGTGCCAGCGTGGGACTAGGGAATGAGCAGTTCTTC.

The gene calls are TRBV2 and TRBJ2-1; 11 bases agree with TRBD2. CDR1 SNHLY and CDR2 FYNNEI come from the germline V gene. Trimming took 6 bases from V and 4 from J; bases not matched to a gene: 5. The CDR3 has 15 residues. CDR3 nucleotides: TGTGCCAGCAGCGGGGGACTAGCGGCATACAATGAGCAGTTCTTC. Its translation: CASSGGLAAYNEQFF. Combining the CDR3 with reference TRBV2 and TRBJ2-1 gives the whole variable domain EPEVTQTPSHQVTQMGQEVILRCVPISNHLYFYWYRQILGQKVEFLVSFYNNEISEKSEIFDDQFSVERPDGSNFTLKIRSTKLEDSAMYFCASSGGLAAYNEQFFGPGTRLTVL.

The chain combines TRBV18 with TRBJ2-3; 9 nucleotides align to TRBD2. Trimming took 1 base from V and 6 from J; bases not matched to a gene: 8. The CDR3 runs to 16 residues. CDR1 and CDR2 (germline): KGHSH, LQKENI. This CDR3 reads CASSPRGTSLTDTQYF. The CDR3 DNA reads TGTGCCAGCTCACCACGGGGGACTAGCCTTACGGATACGCAGTATTTT.

The chain uses TRBV7-2 and TRBJ2-7; D may be TRBD1 (5 bases). V lost 2 bases and J 0 bases, leaving 14 bases between the germline ends. CDR3 length: 16 amino acids. Germline CDR1 and CDR2: SGHTA and FQGNSA. CDR3 in DNA: TGTGCCAGCAGCTTATCCCGGACACTATCCTCCTACGAGCAGTACTTC. Protein product: CASSLSRTLSSYEQYF.

The DNA for the CDR3 is TGTGCCAGCAGCTTAGATATGGCAGGAGGGTATGGCTACACCTTC. Translated, it gives CASSLDMAGGYGYTF. V gene TRBV7-9 combines with J gene TRBJ1-2, with unresolved D. Trimming took off 1 base at V and 5 bases at J, with 14 bases between the two ends. The CDR3 consists of 15 residues. Germline CDR1 SEHNR, CDR2 FQNEAQ (reference sequence).

The chain joins TRBV7-3 to TRBJ2-2, with TRBD1 matching over 7 bases. Germline assignment: CDR1 SGHTA and CDR2 FQGTGA. Trimming took 4 bases from V and 2 from J; bases not matched to a gene: 4. The CDR3 has 15 amino acids. The DNA of the CDR3 is TGTGCCAGCAGCTCTGGGACAGACAACACCGGGGAGCTGTTTTTT. Its protein is CASSSGTDNTGELFF.